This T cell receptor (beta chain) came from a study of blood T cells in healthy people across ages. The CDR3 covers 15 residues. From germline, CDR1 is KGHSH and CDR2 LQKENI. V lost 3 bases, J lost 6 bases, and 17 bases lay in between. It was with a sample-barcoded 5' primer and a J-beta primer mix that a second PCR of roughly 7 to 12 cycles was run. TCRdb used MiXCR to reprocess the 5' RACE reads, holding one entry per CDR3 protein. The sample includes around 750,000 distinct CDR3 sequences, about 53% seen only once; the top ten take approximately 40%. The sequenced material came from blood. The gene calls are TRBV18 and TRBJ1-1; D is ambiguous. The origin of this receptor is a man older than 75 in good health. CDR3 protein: CASSPRVVTTSEAFF. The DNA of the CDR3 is TGTGCCAGCTCACCGAGAGTTGTCACCACTTCTGAAGCTTTCTTT.